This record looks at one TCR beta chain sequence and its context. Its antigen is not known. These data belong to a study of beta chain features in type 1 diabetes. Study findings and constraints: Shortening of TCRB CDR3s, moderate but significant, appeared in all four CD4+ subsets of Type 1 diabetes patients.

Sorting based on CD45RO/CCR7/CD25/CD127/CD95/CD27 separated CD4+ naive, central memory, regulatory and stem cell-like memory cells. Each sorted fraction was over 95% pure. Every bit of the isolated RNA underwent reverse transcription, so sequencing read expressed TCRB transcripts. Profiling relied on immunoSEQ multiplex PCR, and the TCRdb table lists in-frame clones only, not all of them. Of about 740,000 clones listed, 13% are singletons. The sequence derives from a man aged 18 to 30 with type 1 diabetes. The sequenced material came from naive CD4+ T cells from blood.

CDR3 sequence: CSVEDLGDTQYF. The CDR3 DNA is TGCAGCGTTGAAGACCTAGGGGATACGCAGTATTTT. The chain recombines TRBV29-1 with TRBJ2-3; D gene unclear. This CDR3 spans 12 amino acids. Germline lookup yields CDR1 SQVTM and CDR2 ANQGSEA. V lost 0 bases and J 6 bases, leaving 7 bases between the germline ends.